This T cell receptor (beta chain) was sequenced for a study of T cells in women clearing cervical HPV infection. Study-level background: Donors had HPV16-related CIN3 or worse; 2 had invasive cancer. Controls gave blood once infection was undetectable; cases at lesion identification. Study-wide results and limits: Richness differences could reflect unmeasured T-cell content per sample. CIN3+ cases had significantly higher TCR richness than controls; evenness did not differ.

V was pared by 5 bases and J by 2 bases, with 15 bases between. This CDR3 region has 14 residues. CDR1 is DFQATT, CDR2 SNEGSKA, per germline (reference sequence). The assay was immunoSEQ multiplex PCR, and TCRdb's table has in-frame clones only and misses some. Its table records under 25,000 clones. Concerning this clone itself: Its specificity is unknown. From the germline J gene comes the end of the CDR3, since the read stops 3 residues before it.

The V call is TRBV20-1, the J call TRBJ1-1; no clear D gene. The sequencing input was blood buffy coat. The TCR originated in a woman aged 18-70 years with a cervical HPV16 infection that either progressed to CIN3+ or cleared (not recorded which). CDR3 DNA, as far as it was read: TGCAGTGCTGGCCCCCGACTGTATAACACTGAA. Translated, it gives CSAGPRLYNTE. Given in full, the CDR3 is CSAGPRLYNTEAFF.